The rows below give T cell receptor beta chains drawn from one sample of a study of response to subunit inactivated influenza vaccine. TCRdb used MiXCR to reprocess the RT-PCR reads, holding one entry per CDR3 protein. This sample carries 250,000 to 350,000 distinct CDR3 sequences, 20% to 25% of them seen once, and the ten largest clones take about a tenth. Sequences were derived from PBMCs from blood, sampled about 19 months after vaccination. The receptors were gathered from a man aged 45-69 years who received an inactivated influenza vaccine. The CDR3 runs from the conserved cysteine through the conserved F or W. Each record gives: clone size, D gene, V gene, J gene, CDR3 protein, CDR3 DNA. The D gene is left open where the match is weak. Clone size, where shown, is once, few, many, or a class for clones that have expanded.

clone_size: NA; d_call: NA; v_call: TRBV20-1; j_call: TRBJ1-5; cdr3_aa: CSATRGISNQPQHF; cdr3_nt: TGCAGTGCTACCCGGGGGATTAGCAATCAGCCCCAGCATTTT
clone_size: NA; d_call: NA; v_call: TRBV5-1; j_call: TRBJ1-4; cdr3_aa: CASSTGRGQLFF; cdr3_nt: TGCGCCAGCAGCACCGGACGCGGCCAACTGTTTTTT
clone_size: few; d_call: NA; v_call: TRBV6-2/TRBV6-3; j_call: TRBJ1-5; cdr3_aa: CASSQYNQPQHF; cdr3_nt: TGTGCCAGCAGCCAATATAATCAGCCCCAGCATTTT
clone_size: many; d_call: NA; v_call: TRBV6-1; j_call: TRBJ1-2; cdr3_aa: CASSLRAALRGYTF; cdr3_nt: TGTGCCAGCAGCCTCAGGGCCGCCTTAAGGGGCTACACCTTC
clone_size: NA; d_call: NA; v_call: TRBV10-3; j_call: TRBJ2-3; cdr3_aa: CATLRADTQYF; cdr3_nt: TGTGCCACCCTTAGAGCAGATACGCAGTATTTT
clone_size: NA; d_call: TRBD1; v_call: TRBV20-1; j_call: TRBJ2-1; cdr3_aa: CSASRGQVRNEQFF; cdr3_nt: TGCAGTGCTAGCCGTGGACAGGTTAGAAATGAGCAGTTCTTC
clone_size: few; d_call: NA; v_call: TRBV6-1; j_call: TRBJ2-2; cdr3_aa: CASRHHSIRSAGELFF; cdr3_nt: TGTGCCAGCAGGCATCACTCAATTAGAAGTGCCGGGGAGCTGTTTTTT
clone_size: few; d_call: NA; v_call: TRBV7-9; j_call: TRBJ2-7; cdr3_aa: CASSLVGRGDYEQYF; cdr3_nt: TGTGCCAGCAGCTTAGTGGGCAGGGGGGACTACGAGCAGTACTTC
clone_size: NA; d_call: NA; v_call: TRBV4-2; j_call: TRBJ1-4; cdr3_aa: CASSQELFREKLFF; cdr3_nt: TGTGCCAGCAGCCAAGAATTGTTTAGGGAAAAACTGTTTTTT
clone_size: NA; d_call: TRBD1; v_call: TRBV4-2; j_call: TRBJ2-7; cdr3_aa: CASSGRDRDYEQYF; cdr3_nt: TGTGCCAGCAGCGGTCGGGACAGGGACTACGAGCAGTACTTC
clone_size: NA; d_call: TRBD1; v_call: TRBV5-1; j_call: TRBJ1-2; cdr3_aa: CASSSLQGALGYTF; cdr3_nt: TGCGCCAGCAGCTCCCTACAGGGGGCCCTTGGCTACACCTTC
clone_size: NA; d_call: TRBD1; v_call: TRBV6-4; j_call: TRBJ1-2; cdr3_aa: CASRGPGQAGYTF; cdr3_nt: TGTGCCAGCAGAGGACCGGGACAGGCTGGCTACACCTTC
clone_size: NA; d_call: NA; v_call: TRBV18; j_call: TRBJ1-1; cdr3_aa: CASSPKQGSNTEAFF; cdr3_nt: TGTGCCAGCTCACCGAAACAGGGATCGAACACTGAAGCTTTCTTT
clone_size: few; d_call: NA; v_call: TRBV28; j_call: TRBJ1-5; cdr3_aa: CASSRQGYSNQPQHF; cdr3_nt: TGTGCCAGCAGTCGACAAGGGTATAGCAATCAGCCCCAGCATTTT
clone_size: many; d_call: NA; v_call: TRBV15; j_call: TRBJ1-5; cdr3_aa: CATSREQISQPQHF; cdr3_nt: TGTGCCACCAGCAGAGAACAAATCAGCCAGCCCCAGCATTTT
clone_size: NA; d_call: NA; v_call: TRBV5-5; j_call: TRBJ1-6; cdr3_aa: CASSFRARGTYNSPLHF; cdr3_nt: TGTGCCAGCAGCTTCAGGGCGCGGGGAACCTATAATTCACCCCTCCACTTT
clone_size: NA; d_call: NA; v_call: TRBV25-1; j_call: TRBJ2-1; cdr3_aa: CASKGFNEQFF; cdr3_nt: TGTGCCAGCAAGGGGTTCAATGAGCAGTTCTTC
clone_size: NA; d_call: TRBD1; v_call: TRBV7-3; j_call: TRBJ2-3; cdr3_aa: CASSADRWGDTQYF; cdr3_nt: TGTGCCAGCAGCGCGGACAGGTGGGGAGATACGCAGTATTTT
clone_size: NA; d_call: TRBD2; v_call: TRBV7-9; j_call: TRBJ2-1; cdr3_aa: CASSLARGGLNEQFF; cdr3_nt: TGTGCCAGCAGCTTAGCCCGGGGGGGCCTGAATGAGCAGTTCTTC
clone_size: few; d_call: TRBD1; v_call: TRBV18; j_call: TRBJ1-1; cdr3_aa: CASSPSGQREAFF; cdr3_nt: TGTGCCAGCTCACCTTCGGGACAGCGTGAAGCTTTCTTT
clone_size: NA; d_call: NA; v_call: TRBV29-1; j_call: TRBJ2-6; cdr3_aa: CSVEVPASGANVLTF; cdr3_nt: TGCAGCGTTGAAGTCCCAGCCTCCGGGGCCAACGTCCTGACTTTC
clone_size: few; d_call: NA; v_call: TRBV18; j_call: TRBJ1-2; cdr3_aa: CASSLGTLQANYGYTF; cdr3_nt: TGTGCCAGCTCCCTCGGGACACTGCAAGCTAACTATGGCTACACCTTC
clone_size: many; d_call: TRBD1; v_call: TRBV12-3/TRBV12-4; j_call: TRBJ1-1; cdr3_aa: CASGRDRETANTEAFF; cdr3_nt: TGTGCCAGCGGACGGGACAGGGAGACGGCGAACACTGAAGCTTTCTTT
clone_size: NA; d_call: NA; v_call: TRBV3-1; j_call: TRBJ2-1; cdr3_aa: CASSQDGGGRTKQFF; cdr3_nt: TGTGCCAGCAGCCAAGATGGTGGGGGACGGACGAAGCAGTTCTTC
clone_size: NA; d_call: TRBD1; v_call: TRBV5-4; j_call: TRBJ1-1; cdr3_aa: CASSAGGQGLSEAFF; cdr3_nt: TGTGCCAGCAGCGCGGGGGGACAGGGACTATCTGAAGCTTTCTTT
clone_size: few; d_call: TRBD2; v_call: TRBV6-5; j_call: TRBJ2-1; cdr3_aa: CASSHGRTSYNEQFF; cdr3_nt: TGTGCCAGCAGTCACGGGAGGACTAGCTACAATGAGCAGTTCTTC
clone_size: NA; d_call: NA; v_call: TRBV7-9; j_call: TRBJ1-5; cdr3_aa: CASSLGVRQPQHF; cdr3_nt: TGTGCCAGCAGCTTAGGGGTTCGCCAGCCCCAGCATTTT
clone_size: many; d_call: NA; v_call: TRBV6-5; j_call: TRBJ1-1; cdr3_aa: CASSYTPNTEAFF; cdr3_nt: TGTGCCAGCAGTTACACCCCTAACACTGAAGCTTTCTTT
clone_size: few; d_call: NA; v_call: TRBV7-2; j_call: TRBJ1-1; cdr3_aa: CASSLAGRVNTEAFF; cdr3_nt: TGTGCCAGCAGCTTAGCCGGCCGGGTAAACACTGAAGCTTTCTTT